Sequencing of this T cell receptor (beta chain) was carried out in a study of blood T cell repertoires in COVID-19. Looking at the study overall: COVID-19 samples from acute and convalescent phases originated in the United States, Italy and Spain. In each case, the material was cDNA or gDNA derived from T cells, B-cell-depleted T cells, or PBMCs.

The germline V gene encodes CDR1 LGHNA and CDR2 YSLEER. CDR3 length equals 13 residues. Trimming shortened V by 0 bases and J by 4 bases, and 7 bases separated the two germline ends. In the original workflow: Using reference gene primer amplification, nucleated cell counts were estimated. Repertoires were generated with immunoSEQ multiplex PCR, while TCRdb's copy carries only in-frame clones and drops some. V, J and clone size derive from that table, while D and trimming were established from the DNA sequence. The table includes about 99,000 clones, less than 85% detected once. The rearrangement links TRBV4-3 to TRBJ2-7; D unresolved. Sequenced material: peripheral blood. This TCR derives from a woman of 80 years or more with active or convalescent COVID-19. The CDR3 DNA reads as TGCGCCAGCAGCCAAGATTCAGGATACGAGCAGTACTTC. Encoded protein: CASSQDSGYEQYF.